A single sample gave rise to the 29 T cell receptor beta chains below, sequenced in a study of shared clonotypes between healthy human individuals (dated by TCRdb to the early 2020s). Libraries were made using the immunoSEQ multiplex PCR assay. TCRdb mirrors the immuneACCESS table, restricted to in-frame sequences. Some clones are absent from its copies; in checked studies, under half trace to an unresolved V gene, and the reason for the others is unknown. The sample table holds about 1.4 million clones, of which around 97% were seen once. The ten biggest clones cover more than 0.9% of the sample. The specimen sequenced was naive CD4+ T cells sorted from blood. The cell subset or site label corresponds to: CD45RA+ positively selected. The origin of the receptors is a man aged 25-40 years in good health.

CDR3 sequence reads: CASSPRPTGGNYGYTF. DNA for the CDR3: TGTGCCAGCAGCCCAAGACCGACAGGGGGCAACTATGGCTACACCTTC. The J gene is TRBJ1-2, the V gene TRBV7-9; TRBD1 matches 10 bases. Trimming removed 5 bases from V and 2 bases from J; junction bases left unmatched: 8. Germline V gene data show CDR1 as SEHNR and CDR2 as FQNEAQ (reference sequence). The CDR3 is made up of 16 amino acids. The full variable domain, rest sourced from reference TRBV7-9 and TRBJ1-2, is DTGVSQNPRHKITKRGQNVTFRCDPISEHNRLYWYRQTLGQGPEFLTYFQNEAQLEKSRLLSDRFSAERPKGSFSTLEIQRTEQGDSAMYLCASSPRPTGGNYGYTFGSGTRLTVV.

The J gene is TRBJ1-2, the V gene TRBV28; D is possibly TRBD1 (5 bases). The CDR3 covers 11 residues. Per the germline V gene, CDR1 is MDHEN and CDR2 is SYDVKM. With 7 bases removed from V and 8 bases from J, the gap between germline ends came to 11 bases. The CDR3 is CASTSQGGYTF. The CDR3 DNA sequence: TGTGCCAGCACCTCCCAGGGAGGCTACACCTTC.

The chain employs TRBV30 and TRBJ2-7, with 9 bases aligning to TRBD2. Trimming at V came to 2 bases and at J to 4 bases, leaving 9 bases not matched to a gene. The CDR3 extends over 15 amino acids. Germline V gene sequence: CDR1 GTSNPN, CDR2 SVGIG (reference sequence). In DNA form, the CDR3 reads TGTGCCTGGAGTCTTCGGGTAGCGGGAGCATACGAGCAGTACTTC. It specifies CAWSLRVAGAYEQYF. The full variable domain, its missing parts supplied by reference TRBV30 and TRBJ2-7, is SQTIHQWPATLVQPVGSPLSLECTVEGTSNPNLYWYRQAAGRGLQLLFYSVGIGQISSEVPQNLSASRPQDRQFILSSKKLLLSDSGFYLCAWSLRVAGAYEQYFGPGTRLTVT.

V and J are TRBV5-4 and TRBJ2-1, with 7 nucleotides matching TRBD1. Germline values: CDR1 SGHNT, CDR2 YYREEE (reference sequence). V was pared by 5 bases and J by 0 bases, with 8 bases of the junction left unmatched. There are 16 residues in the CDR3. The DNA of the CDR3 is TGTGCCAGCAGGCAAAAACCAGGGGGCTCCTACAATGAGCAGTTCTTC. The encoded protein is CASRQKPGGSYNEQFF.

The CDR3 spells CASNEQFF. Here the CDR3 DNA reads TGTGCCAGCAATGAGCAGTTCTTC. The chain is built from TRBV7-9 and TRBJ2-1; D call uncertain. From germline, CDR1 is SEHNR and CDR2 FQNEAQ (reference sequence). Trimming cost V 7 bases and J 8 bases, with 0 bases left between them. The CDR3 loop spans 8 amino acids.

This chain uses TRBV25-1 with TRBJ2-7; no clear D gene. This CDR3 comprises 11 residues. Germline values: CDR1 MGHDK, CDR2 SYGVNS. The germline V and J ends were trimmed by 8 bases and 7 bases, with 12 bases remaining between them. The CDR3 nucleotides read TGTGCCAGCTCCCGGGTGGGAGAGCAGTACTTC. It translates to CASSRVGEQYF.

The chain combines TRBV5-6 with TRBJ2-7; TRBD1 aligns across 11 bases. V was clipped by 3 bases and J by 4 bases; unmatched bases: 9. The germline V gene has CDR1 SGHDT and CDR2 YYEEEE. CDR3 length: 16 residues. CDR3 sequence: CASSSATGTGGYEQYF. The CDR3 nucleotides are TGTGCCAGCAGCTCCGCAACCGGGACAGGGGGGTACGAGCAGTACTTC.

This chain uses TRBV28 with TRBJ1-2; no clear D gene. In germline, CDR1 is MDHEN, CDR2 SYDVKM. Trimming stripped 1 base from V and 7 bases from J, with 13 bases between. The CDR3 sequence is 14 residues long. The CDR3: CASSLSRLEGGYTF. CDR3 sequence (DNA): TGTGCCAGCAGTTTATCTAGGTTGGAGGGTGGCTACACCTTC.

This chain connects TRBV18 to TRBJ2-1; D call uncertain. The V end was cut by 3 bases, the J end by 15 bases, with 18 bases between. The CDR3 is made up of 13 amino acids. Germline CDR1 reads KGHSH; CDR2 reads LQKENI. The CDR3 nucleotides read TGTGCCAGCTCACCCGAGTCTCACACGGTTCGGTTCTTC. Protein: CASSPESHTVRFF.

This chain's CDR3 is CASSLEGQRYEQYF. In DNA, the CDR3 is TGTGCCAGCAGCTTAGAAGGACAGAGGTACGAGCAGTACTTC. The gene calls are TRBV7-2 and TRBJ2-7; possible D gene TRBD1, 6 bases. V lost 1 base to trimming and J lost 4 bases, with 11 bases between them. The CDR3 sequence is 14 residues long. The V gene's germline CDR1 is SGHTA and CDR2 FQGNSA. Using reference TRBV7-2 and TRBJ2-7 for the parts outside the CDR3, the full variable domain is GAGVSQSPSNKVTEKGKDVELRCDPISGHTALYWYRQSLGQGLEFLIYFQGNSAPDKSGLPSDRFSAERTGGSVSTLTIQRTQQEDSAVYLCASSLEGQRYEQYFGPGTRLTVT.

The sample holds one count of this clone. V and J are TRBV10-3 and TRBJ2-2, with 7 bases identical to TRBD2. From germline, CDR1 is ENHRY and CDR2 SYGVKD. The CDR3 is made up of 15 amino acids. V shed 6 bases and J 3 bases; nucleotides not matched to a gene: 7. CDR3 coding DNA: TGTGCCATCAGGGTGTTCGCGGGAGACACCGGGGAGCTGTTTTTT. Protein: CAIRVFAGDTGELFF.

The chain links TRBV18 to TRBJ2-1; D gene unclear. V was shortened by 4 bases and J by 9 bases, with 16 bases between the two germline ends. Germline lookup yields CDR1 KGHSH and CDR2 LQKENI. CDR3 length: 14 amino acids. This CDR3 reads CASSREDLPSEQFF. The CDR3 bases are TGTGCCAGCTCACGGGAAGACCTTCCTAGTGAGCAGTTCTTC.

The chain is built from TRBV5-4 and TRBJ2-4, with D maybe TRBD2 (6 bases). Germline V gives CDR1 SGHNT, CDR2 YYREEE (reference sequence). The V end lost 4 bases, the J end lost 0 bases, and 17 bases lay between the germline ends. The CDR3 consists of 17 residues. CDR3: CASSPPQQGLAKNIQYF. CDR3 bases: TGTGCCAGCAGCCCCCCCCAGCAGGGACTAGCCAAAAACATTCAGTACTTC.

The CDR3 loop is CATSRDPGGPDYNEQFF. The CDR3 DNA follows: TGTGCCACCAGCAGAGATCCCGGAGGGCCAGATTACAATGAGCAGTTCTTC. The chain links TRBV15 to TRBJ2-1; a weak D match, TRBD2 (6 bases). Germline-derived CDR1 and CDR2 are LNHNV and YYDKDF (reference sequence). CDR3 length: 17 amino acids. Deletions cut 0 bases from V and 4 bases from J, with 16 bases between.

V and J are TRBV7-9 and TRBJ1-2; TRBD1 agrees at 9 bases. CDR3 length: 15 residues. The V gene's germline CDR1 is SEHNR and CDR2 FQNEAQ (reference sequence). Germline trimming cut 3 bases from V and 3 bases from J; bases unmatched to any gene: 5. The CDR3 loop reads CASSFGQGKDYGYTF. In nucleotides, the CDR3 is TGTGCCAGCAGCTTCGGACAGGGGAAGGACTATGGCTACACCTTC.

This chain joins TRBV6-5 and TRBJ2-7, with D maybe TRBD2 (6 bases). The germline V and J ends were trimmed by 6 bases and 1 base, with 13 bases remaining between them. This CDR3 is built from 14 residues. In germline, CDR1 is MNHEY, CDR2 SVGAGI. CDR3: CASRPRRESYEQYF. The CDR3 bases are TGTGCCAGCAGACCCCGCCGGGAGTCCTACGAGCAGTACTTC.

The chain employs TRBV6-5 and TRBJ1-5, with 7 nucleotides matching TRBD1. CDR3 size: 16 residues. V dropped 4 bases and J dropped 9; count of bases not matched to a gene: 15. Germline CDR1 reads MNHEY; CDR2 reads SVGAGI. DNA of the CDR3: TGTGCCAGCAGTTTTTTGACGACAGGGTCCGTAGGGCCCCAGCATTTT. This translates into CASSFLTTGSVGPQHF.

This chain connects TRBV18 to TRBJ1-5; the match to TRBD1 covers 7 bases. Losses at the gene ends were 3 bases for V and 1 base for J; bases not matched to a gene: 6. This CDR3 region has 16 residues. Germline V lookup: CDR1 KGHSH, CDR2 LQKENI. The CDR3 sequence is CASSPNPGQSNQPQHF. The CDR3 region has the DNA TGTGCCAGCTCACCCAACCCGGGACAGAGCAATCAGCCCCAGCATTTT. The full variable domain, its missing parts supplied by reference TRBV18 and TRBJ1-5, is NAGVMQNPRHLVRRRGQEARLRCSPMKGHSHVYWYRQLPEEGLKFMVYLQKENIIDESGMPKERFSAEFPKEGPSILRIQQVVRGDSAAYFCASSPNPGQSNQPQHFGDGTRLSIL.

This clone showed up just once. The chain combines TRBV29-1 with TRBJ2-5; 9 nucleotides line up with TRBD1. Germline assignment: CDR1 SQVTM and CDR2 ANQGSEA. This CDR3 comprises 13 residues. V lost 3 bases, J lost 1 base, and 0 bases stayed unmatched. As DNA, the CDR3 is TGCAGCGTTGAGGACAGGGGCCAAGAGACCCAGTACTTC. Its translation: CSVEDRGQETQYF.

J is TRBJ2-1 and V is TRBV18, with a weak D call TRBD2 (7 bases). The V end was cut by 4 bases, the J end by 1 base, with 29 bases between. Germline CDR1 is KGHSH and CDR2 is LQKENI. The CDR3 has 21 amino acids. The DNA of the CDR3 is TGTGCCAGCTCACTCCTCCCCGTGCGGGGGCGAATGAGGGGGTCCTACAATGAGCAGTTCTTC. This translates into CASSLLPVRGRMRGSYNEQFF.

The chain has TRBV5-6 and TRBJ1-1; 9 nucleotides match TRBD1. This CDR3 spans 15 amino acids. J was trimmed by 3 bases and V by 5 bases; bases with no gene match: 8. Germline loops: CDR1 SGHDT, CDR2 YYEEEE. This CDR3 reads CASSRPGQGYTEAFF. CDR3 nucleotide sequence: TGTGCCAGCAGTAGACCGGGACAGGGATACACTGAAGCTTTCTTT.

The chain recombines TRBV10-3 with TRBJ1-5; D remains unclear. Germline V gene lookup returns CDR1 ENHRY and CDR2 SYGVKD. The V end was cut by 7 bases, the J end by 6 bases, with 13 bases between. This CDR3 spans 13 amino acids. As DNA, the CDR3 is TGTGCCATCAAAGAGGGCACAGCTCAGCCCCAGCATTTT. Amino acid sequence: CAIKEGTAQPQHF.

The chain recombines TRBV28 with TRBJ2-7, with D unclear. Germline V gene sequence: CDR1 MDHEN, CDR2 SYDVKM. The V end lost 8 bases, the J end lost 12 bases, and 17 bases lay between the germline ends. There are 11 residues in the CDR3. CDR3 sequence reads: CASSGSVWGYF. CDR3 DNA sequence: TGTGCCAGCTCTGGGTCGGTTTGGGGGTACTTC.

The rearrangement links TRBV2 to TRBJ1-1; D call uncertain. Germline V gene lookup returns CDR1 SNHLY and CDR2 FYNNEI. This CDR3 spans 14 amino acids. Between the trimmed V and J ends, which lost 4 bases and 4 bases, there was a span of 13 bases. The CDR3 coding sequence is TGTGCCAGCAGTGTCCCCTCCCGGTTCACTGAAGCTTTCTTT. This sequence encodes CASSVPSRFTEAFF.

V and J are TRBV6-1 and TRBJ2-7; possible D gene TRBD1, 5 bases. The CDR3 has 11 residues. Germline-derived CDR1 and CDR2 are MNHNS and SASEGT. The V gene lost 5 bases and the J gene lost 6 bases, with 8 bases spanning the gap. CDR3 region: CASSRQGEQYF. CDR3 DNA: TGTGCCAGCAGTCGGCAGGGCGAGCAGTACTTC.

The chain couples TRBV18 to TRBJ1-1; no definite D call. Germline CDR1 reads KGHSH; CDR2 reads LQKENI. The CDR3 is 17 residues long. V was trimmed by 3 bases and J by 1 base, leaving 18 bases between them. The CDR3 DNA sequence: TGTGCCAGCTCACCCCGAGGTGGCACTCGAGCGAACACTGAAGCTTTCTTT. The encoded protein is CASSPRGGTRANTEAFF.

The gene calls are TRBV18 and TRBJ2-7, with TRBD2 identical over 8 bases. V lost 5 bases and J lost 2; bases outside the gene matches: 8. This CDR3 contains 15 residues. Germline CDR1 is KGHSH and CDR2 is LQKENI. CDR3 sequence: CASSSQRERPYEQYF. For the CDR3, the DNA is TGTGCCAGCTCATCTCAGCGGGAGCGCCCCTACGAGCAGTACTTC.

The CDR3, as DNA: TGCGCCAGCAGCCAAGATCATAGCGGGTACAATGAGCAGTTCTTC. The encoded protein is CASSQDHSGYNEQFF. V is TRBV4-1 and J is TRBJ2-1; 7 bases agree with TRBD2. The CDR3 sequence is 15 residues long. Germline assignment: CDR1 MGHRA and CDR2 YSYEKL. Trimming took 0 bases from V and 4 from J; bases not matched to a gene: 3.

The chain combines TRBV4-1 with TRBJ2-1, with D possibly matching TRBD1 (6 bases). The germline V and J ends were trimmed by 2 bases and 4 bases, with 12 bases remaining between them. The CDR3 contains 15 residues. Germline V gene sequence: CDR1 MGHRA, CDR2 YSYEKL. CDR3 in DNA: TGCGCCAGCAGCCAATGGACAGATTTTTACAATGAGCAGTTCTTC. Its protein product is CASSQWTDFYNEQFF.